Listed below are T cell receptor beta chains from one sample, sequenced in a study of CD8 T cells in Susac syndrome. TCRdb re-called the immunoSEQ multiplex PCR reads through MiXCR, storing one row per CDR3 protein. The sample yields 95,000 to 150,000 distinct CDR3 sequences, 90% to 95% seen once. The sample consisted of CD8+ T cells from PBMCs. These receptors all come from a human donor with multiple sclerosis. The CDR3 runs from the conserved cysteine through the conserved F or W. A D gene is named only where the DNA matches it firmly.

D gene: TRBD1; V gene: TRBV7-9; J gene: TRBJ2-7; CDR3 protein: CASSHPGTGLLEQYF
D gene: -; V gene: TRBV3-1; J gene: TRBJ2-3; CDR3 protein: CASSQEELARTDTQYF
D gene: TRBD1; V gene: TRBV4-1; J gene: TRBJ1-2; CDR3 protein: CASSHLLTGGYGYTF
D gene: -; V gene: TRBV4-1; J gene: TRBJ2-5; CDR3 protein: CASSTRDSYPETQYF
D gene: TRBD2; V gene: TRBV13; J gene: TRBJ2-3; CDR3 protein: CASSPGTSGRVLTTDTQYF
D gene: -; V gene: TRBV2; J gene: TRBJ1-6; CDR3 protein: CASSPPWGHSPLHF
D gene: TRBD2; V gene: TRBV2; J gene: TRBJ2-3; CDR3 protein: CASSEGGSGRPSTDTQYF
D gene: -; V gene: TRBV12-3/TRBV12-4; J gene: TRBJ2-1; CDR3 protein: CASTSLGPGEQFF
D gene: -; V gene: TRBV18; J gene: TRBJ2-3; CDR3 protein: CASSPYTSTDTQYF
D gene: -; V gene: TRBV4-1; J gene: TRBJ2-5; CDR3 protein: CASSQAFREPQETQYF
D gene: -; V gene: TRBV12-3/TRBV12-4; J gene: TRBJ2-2; CDR3 protein: CASRNSAGELFF
D gene: -; V gene: TRBV20-1; J gene: TRBJ2-2; CDR3 protein: CSARDRQGLIANGGELFF
D gene: -; V gene: TRBV20-1; J gene: TRBJ1-5; CDR3 protein: CSARGLVGSPVYSNQPQHF
D gene: -; V gene: TRBV19; J gene: TRBJ2-7; CDR3 protein: CASSAYTGTYEQYF
D gene: -; V gene: TRBV4-1; J gene: TRBJ2-7; CDR3 protein: CASSHLLGPDEQYF
D gene: -; V gene: TRBV5-6; J gene: TRBJ1-1; CDR3 protein: CASSLAGLGNTEAFF
D gene: -; V gene: TRBV7-3; J gene: TRBJ1-1; CDR3 protein: CASSPGILAEAFF
D gene: -; V gene: TRBV27; J gene: TRBJ2-3; CDR3 protein: CASSLRALSTDTQYF
D gene: -; V gene: TRBV28; J gene: TRBJ2-7; CDR3 protein: CASAGLTYEQYF
D gene: TRBD2; V gene: TRBV9; J gene: TRBJ2-5; CDR3 protein: CASSGSGTSSETQYF
D gene: -; V gene: TRBV9; J gene: TRBJ2-6; CDR3 protein: CASGGGNSGANVLTF